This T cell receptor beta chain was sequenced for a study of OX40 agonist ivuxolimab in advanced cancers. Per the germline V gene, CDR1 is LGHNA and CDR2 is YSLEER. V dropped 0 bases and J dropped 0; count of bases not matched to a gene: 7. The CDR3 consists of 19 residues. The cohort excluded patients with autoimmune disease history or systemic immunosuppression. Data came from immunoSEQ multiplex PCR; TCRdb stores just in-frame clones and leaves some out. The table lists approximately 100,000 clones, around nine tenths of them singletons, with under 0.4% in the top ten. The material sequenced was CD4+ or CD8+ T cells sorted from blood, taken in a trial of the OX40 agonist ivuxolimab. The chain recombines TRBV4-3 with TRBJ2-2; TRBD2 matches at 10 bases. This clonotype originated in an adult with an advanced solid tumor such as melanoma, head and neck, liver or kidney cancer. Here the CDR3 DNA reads TGCGCCAGCAGCCAAGATCTACTAGCGGGATCCACGAACACCGGGGAGCTGTTTTTT. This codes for CASSQDLLAGSTNTGELFF.